A selection of T cell receptor beta chains follows, all from one sample in a study of blood T cell repertoires in COVID-19. Method: immunoSEQ multiplex PCR; TCRdb's copy keeps in-frame clones and lacks some. The repertoire holds 62,000 or so clones, with about 86% as singletons. The sequencing sample was made of peripheral blood. Source of these receptors: a woman in her sixties or seventies with acute or convalescent COVID-19. CDR3s include the opening cysteine and the closing phenylalanine or tryptophan. The D gene is left open where the match is weak. Clone size is stated in some rows and not others, as once, few, many or a class when expanded.

CDR3 length	D gene	V gene	clone size	J gene	CDR3 protein	CDR3 DNA
16	TRBD2	TRBV19	.	TRBJ2-3	CASSIGTSGSTDTQYF	TGTGCCAGTAGTATAGGTACTAGCGGAAGCACAGATACGCAGTATTTT
14	TRBD1	TRBV12-5	.	TRBJ2-1	CASGRDRVGDEQFF	TGTGCTTCAGGCCGGGACAGGGTGGGCGATGAGCAGTTCTTC
15	TRBD2	TRBV6-5	.	TRBJ2-3	CASNGRLAGGDTQYF	TGTGCCAGCAATGGACGACTAGCGGGGGGAGATACGCAGTATTTT
13	.	TRBV6-5	.	TRBJ1-2	CASRGWGDDGYTF	TGTGCCAGCAGGGGCTGGGGAGATGATGGCTACACCTTC
15	.	TRBV11-2	few	TRBJ1-5	CASSLATGSDQPQHF	TGTGCCAGCAGCTTGGCGACCGGGAGCGATCAGCCCCAGCATTTT
13	.	TRBV5-1	.	TRBJ1-2	CASSFEGNYGYTF	TGCGCCAGCAGCTTTGAGGGAAACTATGGCTACACCTTC
14	TRBD1	TRBV4-1	.	TRBJ1-2	CASSQDGGQIGYTF	TGCGCCAGCAGCCAAGACGGGGGACAGATAGGCTACACCTTC
16	TRBD2	TRBV6-6	.	TRBJ2-1	CASSYVLARRVNEQFF	TGTGCCAGCAGTTATGTACTAGCGAGGAGGGTAAATGAGCAGTTCTTC
16	.	TRBV7-6	.	TRBJ1-3	CASSLAGSLSGNTIYF	TGTGCCAGCAGCTTAGCGGGCTCCCTCTCTGGAAACACCATATATTTT
17	.	TRBV7-2	.	TRBJ2-7	CASSSQGDTGYSYEQYF	TGTGCCAGCAGCTCTCAAGGTGATACAGGCTACTCCTACGAGCAGTACTTC
14	TRBD1	TRBV27	.	TRBJ1-5	CASALRTGSQPQHF	TGTGCCAGCGCATTAAGGACAGGGTCTCAGCCCCAGCATTTT
18	.	TRBV18	.	TRBJ2-5	CASSPLLIRGGDQETQYF	TGTGCCAGCTCACCACTGCTGATCAGAGGGGGGGACCAAGAGACCCAGTACTTC
15	.	TRBV6-5	.	TRBJ2-2	CASSYRAGVAGELFF	TGTGCCAGCAGTTACCGGGCAGGGGTTGCCGGGGAGCTGTTTTTT
16	TRBD2	TRBV11-2	.	TRBJ2-1	CASSSGVQRGYNEQFF	TGTGCCAGCAGCTCAGGAGTGCAGCGGGGGTACAATGAGCAGTTCTTC
13	.	TRBV3-1/TRBV3-2	.	TRBJ1-2	CASSNEGVGGYTF	TGTGCCAGCTCAAACGAGGGTGTTGGTGGCTACACCTTC
16	TRBD1	TRBV3-1/TRBV3-2	.	TRBJ1-5	CASSQQGQGINQPQHF	TGTGCCAGCAGCCAGCAAGGACAGGGCATCAATCAGCCCCAGCATTTT
13	.	TRBV6-1	.	TRBJ2-7	CASSETQGREQYF	TGTGCCAGCAGTGAAACACAGGGTCGGGAGCAGTACTTC
13	TRBD1	TRBV5-4	.	TRBJ1-4	CASGGQGDEKLFF	TGTGCCAGCGGAGGACAGGGCGATGAAAAACTGTTTTTT
15	TRBD1	TRBV24-1	.	TRBJ2-6	CATSATGPGANVLTF	TGTGCCACCAGTGCGACAGGGCCCGGGGCCAACGTCCTGACTTTC
17	TRBD2	TRBV19	.	TRBJ2-4	CASSIGSSGSSGNIQYF	TGTGCCAGTAGTATTGGAAGTAGCGGGAGTAGTGGGAACATTCAGTACTTC
12	.	TRBV10-3	.	TRBJ2-7	CAISSEGYEQYF	TGTGCCATCAGTTCCGAGGGCTACGAGCAGTACTTC
17	TRBD2	TRBV12-5	.	TRBJ2-5	CASGSGGRDYKVVTQYF	TGTGCTAGTGGTTCCGGTGGCCGGGACTATAAAGTGGTGACCCAGTACTTC
15	.	TRBV6-1	.	TRBJ1-6	CASSEGGQTLSPLHF	TGTGCCAGCAGTGAAGGAGGACAGACGCTCTCACCCCTCCACTTT
15	TRBD2	TRBV18	few	TRBJ2-1	CASSPPSGGGNEQFF	TGTGCCAGCTCACCACCGAGCGGGGGGGGGAATGAGCAGTTCTTC
17	TRBD2	TRBV7-2	once	TRBJ2-3	CASSLPTSGRRTDTQYF	TGTGCCAGCAGCTTACCAACTAGCGGGAGAAGGACAGATACGCAGTATTTT
14	TRBD1	TRBV7-2	.	TRBJ1-5	CASSSQGVGQPQHF	TGTGCCAGCAGCTCTCAGGGGGTCGGACAGCCCCAGCATTTT
16	.	TRBV19	.	TRBJ1-5	CASKGGLGLSNQPQHF	TGTGCCAGTAAGGGGGGGCTCGGACTGAGCAATCAGCCCCAGCATTTT
18	TRBD1	TRBV14	.	TRBJ1-5	CASSQDDHGTGKSQPQHF	TGTGCCAGCAGCCAAGATGATCATGGGACAGGCAAGAGTCAGCCCCAGCATTTT
13	TRBD2	TRBV7-6	.	TRBJ2-7	CASSPTSGMEQYF	TGTGCCAGCAGCCCGACTAGCGGGATGGAGCAGTACTTC
15	.	TRBV7-2	.	TRBJ2-3	CASSLAAGRSDTQYF	TGTGCCAGCAGCTTAGCCGCCGGGAGATCAGATACGCAGTATTTT
17	TRBD2	TRBV18	once	TRBJ2-2	CASSPPSLAENTGELFF	TGTGCCAGCTCACCACCCAGTCTAGCGGAGAACACCGGGGAGCTGTTTTTT
13	.	TRBV7-9	.	TRBJ2-1	CASSPKSFSEQFF	TGTGCCAGCAGCCCCAAGAGTTTTAGTGAGCAGTTCTTC
16	.	TRBV5-6	few	TRBJ2-1	CASSLFHSSSYNEQFF	TGTGCCAGCAGCTTGTTTCATAGCTCCTCCTACAATGAGCAGTTCTTC
12	.	TRBV2	.	TRBJ2-1	CASSEGGGKQFF	TGTGCCAGCAGTGAAGGTGGCGGAAAGCAGTTCTTC
14	TRBD1	TRBV24-1	once	TRBJ2-7	CATSAGTGPYEQYF	TGTGCCACCAGTGCGGGGACAGGTCCCTACGAGCAGTACTTC
16	.	TRBV30	.	TRBJ1-4	CAWSVRGGLTNEKLFF	TGTGCCTGGAGTGTAAGGGGTGGATTGACTAATGAAAAACTGTTTTTT
16	TRBD2	TRBV5-1	.	TRBJ2-1	CASSQAELAGVYEQFF	TGCGCCAGCAGCCAAGCGGAACTAGCGGGAGTCTATGAGCAGTTCTTC
20	.	TRBV21-1	few	TRBJ2-4	CASSKPRWTSGGLAKNIQYF	TGTGCCAGCAGCAAACCCCGATGGACTAGCGGGGGTTTAGCCAAAAACATTCAGTACTTC
15	TRBD2	TRBV5-4	.	TRBJ2-3	CASSLGSGGQYTQYF	TGTGCCAGCAGCTTGGGTAGCGGGGGTCAATATACGCAGTATTTT
15	.	TRBV7-6	once	TRBJ2-1	CASSNRQSSYNEQFF	TGTGCCAGCAGCAATAGACAAAGCTCCTACAATGAGCAGTTCTTC
15	.	TRBV7-9	.	TRBJ1-4	CASSFGGVGNEKLFF	TGTGCCAGCAGCTTTGGAGGCGTGGGAAATGAAAAACTGTTTTTT
14	.	TRBV6-1	.	TRBJ1-5	CASSTQGLNQPQHF	TGTGCCAGCAGTACACAGGGTTTGAATCAGCCCCAGCATTTT